This T cell receptor beta chain was recovered during a study of regulatory T cells in long-lasting Graves disease. Study overall: The study enrolled newly diagnosed Graves' patients on antithyroid drugs under 3 months.

Time point here: newly diagnosed GD, antithyroid drugs for less than 3 months. Following extraction of RNA from PBMCs, that RNA was used to make the TCR library. The peripheral blood volume drawn was 8.5 to 9 milliliters, and it was collected into EDTA tubes. General observations from the study: Gene preferences differed: TRBV28, TRBJ1-2, TRBJ2-5 in persistent cases. In persistent patients, shared public clonotypes (2,741) outnumbered those in new patients (around 1,000).

In its sample, this clonotype was seen many times. Its specificity is unknown. This CDR3 is 11 amino acids long. Germline lookup yields CDR1 MNHEY and CDR2 SVGEGT. The ends lost 8 bases at V and 9 bases at J; junction bases unmatched: 3. Arm-PCR with iRepertoire HTBI primers amplified the CDR3 regions for these TCR beta libraries. In TCRdb, the multiplex PCR reads were re-called with MiXCR into one record per CDR3 protein. Of approximately 230,000 distinct CDR3 sequences in the sample, about 16% were seen once. V and J are TRBV6-2 or TRBV6-3 and TRBJ2-1; TRBD1 agrees at 8 bases. Material: peripheral blood mononuclear cells (PBMCs), obtained at new diagnosis, from a patient treated with antithyroid drugs. The receptor was isolated from a female donor with Graves disease. CDR3 bases: TGTGCCAGCGGACAGGGACCTGAGCAGTTCTTC. Its protein is CASGQGPEQFF.